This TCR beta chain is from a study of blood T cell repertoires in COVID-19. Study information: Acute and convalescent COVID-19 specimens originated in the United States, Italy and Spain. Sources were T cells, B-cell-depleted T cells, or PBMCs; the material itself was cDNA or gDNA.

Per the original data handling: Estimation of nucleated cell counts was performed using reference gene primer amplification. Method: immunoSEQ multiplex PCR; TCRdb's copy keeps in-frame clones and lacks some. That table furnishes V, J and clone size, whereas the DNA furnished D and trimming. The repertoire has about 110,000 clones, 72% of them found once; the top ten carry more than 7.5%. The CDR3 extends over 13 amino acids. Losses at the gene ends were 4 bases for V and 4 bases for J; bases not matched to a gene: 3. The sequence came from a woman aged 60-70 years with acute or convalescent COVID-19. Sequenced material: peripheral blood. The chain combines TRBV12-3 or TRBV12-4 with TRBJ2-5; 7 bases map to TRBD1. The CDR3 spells CASSSWDRETQYF. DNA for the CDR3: TGTGCCAGCAGTTCCTGGGACAGAGAGACCCAGTACTTC.